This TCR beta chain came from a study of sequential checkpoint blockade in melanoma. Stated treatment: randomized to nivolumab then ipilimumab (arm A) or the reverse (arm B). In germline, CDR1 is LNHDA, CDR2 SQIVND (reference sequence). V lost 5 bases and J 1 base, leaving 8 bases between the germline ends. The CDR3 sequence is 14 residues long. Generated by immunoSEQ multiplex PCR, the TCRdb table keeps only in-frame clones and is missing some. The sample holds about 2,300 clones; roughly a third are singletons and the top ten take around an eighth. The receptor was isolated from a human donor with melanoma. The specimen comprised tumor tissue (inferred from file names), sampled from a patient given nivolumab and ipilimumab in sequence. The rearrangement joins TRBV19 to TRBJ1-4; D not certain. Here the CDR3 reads CASSYVRTNEKLFF. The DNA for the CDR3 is TGTGCCAGTAGTTATGTGCGAACTAATGAAAAACTGTTTTTT.